This note documents a single T cell receptor (beta chain) sequence. The specificity of this receptor is unknown. Base quality data are lacking; no much larger clone is found one base away. From the cysteine through the phenylalanine, the CDR3 covers 15 amino acids. Of the read, only the CDR3 DNA is kept; its 45 bases are in frame from base 1. Based on the germline V gene, the CDR1 and CDR2 sequences are MGHDK and SYGVNS. After removal of 4 bases from V and 4 bases from J, the junction retains 8 bases not matched to a gene. The sample originates from a study of blood T cell repertoires in COVID-19 (dated by TCRdb to the early 2020s). General notes on the study: Collaborator samples came from the United States, Italy and Spain and covered acute and convalescent phases of COVID-19. Samples came from the ongoing ImmuneRACE study (first 160 participants) plus 1,254 subjects from 6 global collaborators. The material from the prospective study consisted of cDNA or gDNA derived from T cells, B-cell-depleted T cells, or PBMCs. The repertoires were released in a freely available public database meant as a resource for research on the immune response to SARS-CoV-2. Where HLA class I and class II types were available, the types were taken from metadata supplied by the sample provider, not from assay-based typing. Deeply sampled blood TCRbeta repertoires from subjects exposed to, actively infected with, or recovered from COVID-19 were included in the dataset. The sample metadata nearly always contained a de-identified subject ID, COVID-19 status, age in years and sex.

Findings and caveats that apply to the study as a whole: The quantity of clinical and demographic metadata differed by source and by participant and was supplied without curation.

The immunoSEQ Assay, a bias-controlled multiplex PCR, was used to amplify TCRbeta CDR3 regions from genomic DNA. The study's processing was this. Nucleated cell counts per sample were estimated from amplification of reference gene primers within the assay. To quantify the absolute abundance of each unique TCRbeta CDR3 rearrangement, sequence reads were collapsed and filtered. For each sample, productive Simpson clonality was calculated as the square root of Simpson's diversity index across productive rearrangements. Imported from immuneACCESS, the table was reduced by TCRdb to in-frame sequences with V and J called. These copies leave out some clones; in studies compared against another copy, an unresolved V gene accounts for under half, and the cause of the remainder is not known. That table furnishes V, J and clone size, whereas the DNA furnished D and trimming. The table for this sample lists about 170,000 clones; about 79% of them were counted only once. The ten largest clonotypes hold roughly 15% of the sample.

Enrolling through a virtual design, the prospective study's participants ranged in age from roughly 18 to 95 years and lived across more than 20 United States geographic areas. In the prospective study, cohorts were assigned on the basis of participant-reported clinical history obtained from a screening survey and a study questionnaire. For ImmuneRACE Cohort 3, a participant was defined as recovered based on two consecutive negative NP/OP PCR tests, clearance by a healthcare professional, or resolution of symptoms. In the prospective study, mobile phlebotomists collected whole blood, serum and a nasopharyngeal or oropharyngeal swab from each participant. Additional blood draws and questionnaires over an approximately two-month period could optionally be provided by prospective study participants. Before DNA extraction, prospective study blood samples were shipped either frozen or at room temperature.

The sequence joins TRBV25-1 to TRBJ1-2; 8 bases in the junction line up with TRBD1. The TCR originated in a man between 50 and 59 years old who had recovered from COVID-19. Source material: PBMCs or T cells enriched from blood (not recorded which). For the CDR3, the sequence is CASSAAQGAVYGYTF. In nucleotide form, the sequence is TGTGCCAGCAGTGCAGCGCAGGGGGCGGTCTATGGCTACACCTTC.